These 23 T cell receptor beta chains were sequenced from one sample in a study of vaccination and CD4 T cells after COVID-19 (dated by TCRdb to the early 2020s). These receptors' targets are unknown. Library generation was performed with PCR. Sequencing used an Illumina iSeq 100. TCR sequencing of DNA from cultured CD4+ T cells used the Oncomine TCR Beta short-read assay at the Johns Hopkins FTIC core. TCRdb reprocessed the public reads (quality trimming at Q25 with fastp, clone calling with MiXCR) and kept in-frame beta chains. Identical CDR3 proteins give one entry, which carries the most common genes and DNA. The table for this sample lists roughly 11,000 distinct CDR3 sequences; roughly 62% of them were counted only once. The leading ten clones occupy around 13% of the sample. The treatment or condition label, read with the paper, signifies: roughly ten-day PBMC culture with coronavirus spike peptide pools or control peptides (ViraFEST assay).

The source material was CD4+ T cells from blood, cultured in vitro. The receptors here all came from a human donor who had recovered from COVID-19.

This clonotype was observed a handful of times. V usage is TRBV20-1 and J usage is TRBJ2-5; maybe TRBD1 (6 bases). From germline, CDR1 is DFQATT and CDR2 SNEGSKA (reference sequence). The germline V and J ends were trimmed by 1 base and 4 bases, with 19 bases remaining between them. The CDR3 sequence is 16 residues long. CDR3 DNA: TGCAGTGCTAGAGTTTGGGGGCTGGTACAGGGAGAGACCCAGTACTTC. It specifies CSARVWGLVQGETQYF.

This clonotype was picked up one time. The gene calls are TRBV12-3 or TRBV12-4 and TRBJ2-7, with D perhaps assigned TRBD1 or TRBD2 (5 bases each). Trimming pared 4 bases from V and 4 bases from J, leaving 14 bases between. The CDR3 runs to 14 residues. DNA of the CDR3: TGTGCCAGCAGTTCCGTCGGGACGGTGTACGAGCAGTACTTC. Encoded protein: CASSSVGTVYEQYF.

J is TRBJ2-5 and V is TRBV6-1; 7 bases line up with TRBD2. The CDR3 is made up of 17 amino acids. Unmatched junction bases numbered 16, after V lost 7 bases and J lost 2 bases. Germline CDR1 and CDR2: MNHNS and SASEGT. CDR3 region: CASNRGWGRAKQETQYF. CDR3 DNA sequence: TGTGCCAGCAATCGGGGTTGGGGGAGGGCCAAACAAGAGACCCAGTACTTC.

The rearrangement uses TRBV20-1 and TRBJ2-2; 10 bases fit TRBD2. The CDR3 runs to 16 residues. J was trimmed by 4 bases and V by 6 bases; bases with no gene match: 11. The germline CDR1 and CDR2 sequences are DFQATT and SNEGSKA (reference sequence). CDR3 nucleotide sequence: TGCAGTGCAATCCTAGCGGGAGAAGGAAGCACCGGGGAGCTGTTTTTT. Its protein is CSAILAGEGSTGELFF.

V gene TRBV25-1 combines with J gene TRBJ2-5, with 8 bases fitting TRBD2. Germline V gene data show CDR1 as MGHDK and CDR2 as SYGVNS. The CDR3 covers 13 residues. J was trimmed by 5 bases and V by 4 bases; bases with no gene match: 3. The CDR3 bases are TGTGCCAGCAGTGGAGCGGGAGACGAGACCCAGTACTTC. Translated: CASSGAGDETQYF. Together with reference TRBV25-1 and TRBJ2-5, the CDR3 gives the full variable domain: EADIYQTPRYLVIGTGKKITLECSQTMGHDKMYWYQQDPGMELHLIHYSYGVNSTEKGDLSSESTVSRIRTEHFPLTLESARPSHTSQYLCASSGAGDETQYFGPGTRLLVL.

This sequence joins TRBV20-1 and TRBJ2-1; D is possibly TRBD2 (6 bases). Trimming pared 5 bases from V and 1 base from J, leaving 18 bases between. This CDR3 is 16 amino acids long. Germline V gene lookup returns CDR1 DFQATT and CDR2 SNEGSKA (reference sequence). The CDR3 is CSALEGERVSYNEQFF. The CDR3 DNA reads TGCAGTGCTTTAGAAGGAGAGCGGGTGTCCTACAATGAGCAGTTCTTC.

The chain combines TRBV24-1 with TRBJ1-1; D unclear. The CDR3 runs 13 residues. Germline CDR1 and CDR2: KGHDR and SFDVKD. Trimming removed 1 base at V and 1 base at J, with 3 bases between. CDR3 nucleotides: TGTGCCACCAGTGATTTAGGGAACACTGAAGCTTTCTTT. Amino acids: CATSDLGNTEAFF.

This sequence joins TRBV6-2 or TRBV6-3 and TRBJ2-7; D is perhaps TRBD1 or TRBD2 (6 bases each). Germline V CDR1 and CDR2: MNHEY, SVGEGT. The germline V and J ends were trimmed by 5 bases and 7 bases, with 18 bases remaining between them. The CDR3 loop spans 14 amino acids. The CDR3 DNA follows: TGTGCCAGCAGTAAAAGGGGGGCTTACTGGGAGCAGTACTTC. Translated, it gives CASSKRGAYWEQYF.

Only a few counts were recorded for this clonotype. The CDR3 is CSARESDRGPNQPQHF. CDR3 bases: TGCAGTGCTAGAGAATCGGACAGGGGACCTAATCAGCCCCAGCATTTT. V gene TRBV20-1 combines with J gene TRBJ1-5; 9 nucleotides align to TRBD1. J lost 4 bases, V lost 0 bases, and 7 bases had no gene match. Germline loops: CDR1 DFQATT, CDR2 SNEGSKA (reference sequence). The length of the CDR3 is 16 residues.

The CDR3, as DNA: TGTGCCGCCGGACAGGGGAGCTCTGGGGCCAACGTCCTGACTTTC. Encoded protein: CAAGQGSSGANVLTF. The chain carries TRBV19 and TRBJ2-6, with 9 bases matching TRBD1. The germline V gene encodes CDR1 LNHDA and CDR2 SQIVND (reference sequence). V lost 11 bases and J lost 0; bases outside the gene matches: 5. There are 15 residues in the CDR3.

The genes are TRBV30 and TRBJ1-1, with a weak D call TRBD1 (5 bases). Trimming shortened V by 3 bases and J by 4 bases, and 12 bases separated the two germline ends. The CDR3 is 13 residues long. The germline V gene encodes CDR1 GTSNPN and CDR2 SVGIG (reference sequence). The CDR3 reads CAWSGGGTTEAFF. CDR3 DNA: TGTGCCTGGAGCGGTGGGGGTACCACTGAAGCTTTCTTT.

The DNA for the CDR3 is TGTGCCAGCAGTTACGGGGGGACTAGCGGGAGGTATGGAGATACGCAGTATTTT. It specifies CASSYGGTSGRYGDTQYF. This chain joins TRBV6-2 or TRBV6-3 and TRBJ2-3; 15 nucleotides match TRBD2. Trimming at V came to 2 bases and at J to 5 bases, leaving 8 bases not matched to a gene. The CDR3 totals 18 residues. Per germline, CDR1 MNHEY and CDR2 SVGEGT.

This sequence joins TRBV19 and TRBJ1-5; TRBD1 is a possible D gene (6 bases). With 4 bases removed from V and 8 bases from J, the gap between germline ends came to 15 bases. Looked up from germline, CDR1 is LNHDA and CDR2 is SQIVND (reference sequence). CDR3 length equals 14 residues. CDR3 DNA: TGTGCCAGTAGTAAGGACAGTTCCTTCAAGCCCCAGCATTTT. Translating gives CASSKDSSFKPQHF.

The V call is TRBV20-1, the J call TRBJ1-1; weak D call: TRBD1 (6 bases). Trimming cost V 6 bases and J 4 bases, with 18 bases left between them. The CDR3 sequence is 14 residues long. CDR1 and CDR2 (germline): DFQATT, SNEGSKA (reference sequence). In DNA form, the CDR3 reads TGCAGTGCCGTATCCCCACAGGGTATCACTGAAGCTTTCTTT. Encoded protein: CSAVSPQGITEAFF.

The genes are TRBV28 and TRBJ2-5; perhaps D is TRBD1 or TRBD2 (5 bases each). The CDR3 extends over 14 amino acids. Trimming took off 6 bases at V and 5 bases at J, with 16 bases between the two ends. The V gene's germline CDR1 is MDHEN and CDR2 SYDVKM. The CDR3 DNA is TGTGCCAGCAGCCGGGGCCACTCAACGGAGACCCAGTACTTC. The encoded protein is CASSRGHSTETQYF.

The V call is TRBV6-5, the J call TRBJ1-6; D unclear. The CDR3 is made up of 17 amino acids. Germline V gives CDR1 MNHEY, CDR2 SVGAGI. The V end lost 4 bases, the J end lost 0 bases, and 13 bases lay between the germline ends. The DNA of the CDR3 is TGTGCCAGCAGTTCCTCCCAATGGAGCTCCTATAATTCACCCCTCCACTTT. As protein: CASSSSQWSSYNSPLHF.

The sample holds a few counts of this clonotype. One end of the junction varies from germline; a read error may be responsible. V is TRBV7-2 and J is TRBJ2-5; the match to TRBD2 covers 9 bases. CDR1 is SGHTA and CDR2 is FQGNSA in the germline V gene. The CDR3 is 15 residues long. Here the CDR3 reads CASSLAGMGTETQYF. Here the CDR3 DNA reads TGTGCCAGCAGCCTAGCGGGGATGGGGACGGAGACCCAGTACTTC.

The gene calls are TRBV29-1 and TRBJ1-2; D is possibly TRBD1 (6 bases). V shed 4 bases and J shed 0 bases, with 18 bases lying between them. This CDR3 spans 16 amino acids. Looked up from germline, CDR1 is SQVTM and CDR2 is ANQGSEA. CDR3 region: CSVAQGRGRTNYGYTF. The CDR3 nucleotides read TGCAGCGTTGCTCAGGGGAGGGGACGTACTAACTATGGCTACACCTTC.

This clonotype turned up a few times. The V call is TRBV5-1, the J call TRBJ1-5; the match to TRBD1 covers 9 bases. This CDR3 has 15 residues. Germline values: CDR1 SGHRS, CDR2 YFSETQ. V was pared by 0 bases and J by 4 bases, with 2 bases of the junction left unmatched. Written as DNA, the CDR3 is TGCGCCAGCAGCTTGGATGGACAGGGGAATCAGCCCCAGCATTTT. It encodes CASSLDGQGNQPQHF.

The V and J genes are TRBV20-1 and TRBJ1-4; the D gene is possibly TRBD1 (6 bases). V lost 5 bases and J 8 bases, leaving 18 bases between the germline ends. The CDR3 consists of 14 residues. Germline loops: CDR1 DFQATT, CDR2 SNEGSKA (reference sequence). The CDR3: CSAPRRQVGEKLFF. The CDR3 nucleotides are TGCAGTGCTCCGCGTCGACAGGTCGGCGAAAAACTGTTTTTT.

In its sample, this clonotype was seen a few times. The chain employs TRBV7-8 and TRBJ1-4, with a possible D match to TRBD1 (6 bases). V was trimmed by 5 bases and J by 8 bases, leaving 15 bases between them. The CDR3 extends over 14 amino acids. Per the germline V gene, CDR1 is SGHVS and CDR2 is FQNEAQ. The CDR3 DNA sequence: TGTGCCAGCAGCAGGGGGGGCGAGCGGGAAAAACTGTTTTTT. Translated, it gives CASSRGGEREKLFF.

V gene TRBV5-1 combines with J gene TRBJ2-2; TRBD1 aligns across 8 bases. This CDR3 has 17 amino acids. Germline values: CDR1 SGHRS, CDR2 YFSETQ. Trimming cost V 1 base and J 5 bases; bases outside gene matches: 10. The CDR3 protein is CASSLYGTGEWTGELFF. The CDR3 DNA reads TGCGCCAGCAGCTTGTACGGGACAGGAGAATGGACCGGGGAGCTGTTTTTT.

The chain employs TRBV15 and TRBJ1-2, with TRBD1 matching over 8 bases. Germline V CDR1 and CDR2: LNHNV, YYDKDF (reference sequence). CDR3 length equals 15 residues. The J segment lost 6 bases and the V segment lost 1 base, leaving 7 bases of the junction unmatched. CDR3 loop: CATSRVRTGPDGYTF. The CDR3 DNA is TGTGCCACCAGCAGAGTCCGGACAGGGCCCGATGGCTACACCTTC.